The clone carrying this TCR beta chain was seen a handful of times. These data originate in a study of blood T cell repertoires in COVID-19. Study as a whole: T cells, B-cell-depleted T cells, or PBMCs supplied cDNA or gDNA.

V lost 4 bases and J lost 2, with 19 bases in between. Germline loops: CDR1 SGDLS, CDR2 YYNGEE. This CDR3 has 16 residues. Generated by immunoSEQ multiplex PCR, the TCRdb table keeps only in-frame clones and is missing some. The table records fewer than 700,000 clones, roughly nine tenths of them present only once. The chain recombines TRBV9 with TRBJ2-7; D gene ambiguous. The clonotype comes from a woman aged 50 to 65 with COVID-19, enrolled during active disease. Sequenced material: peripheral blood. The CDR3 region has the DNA TGTGCCAGCAGCCCCCAGGTGATTACCGAAACCTACGAGCAGTACTTC. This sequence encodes CASSPQVITETYEQYF.